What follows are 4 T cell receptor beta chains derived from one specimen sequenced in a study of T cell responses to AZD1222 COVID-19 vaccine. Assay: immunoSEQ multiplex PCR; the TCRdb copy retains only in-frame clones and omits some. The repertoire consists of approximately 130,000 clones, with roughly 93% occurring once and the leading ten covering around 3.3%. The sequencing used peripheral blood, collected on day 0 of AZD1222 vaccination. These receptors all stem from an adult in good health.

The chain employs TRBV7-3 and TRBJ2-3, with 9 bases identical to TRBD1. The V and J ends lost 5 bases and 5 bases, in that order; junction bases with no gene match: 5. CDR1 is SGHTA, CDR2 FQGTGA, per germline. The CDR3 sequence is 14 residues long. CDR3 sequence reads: CASSPRTGVDTQYF. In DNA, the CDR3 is TGTGCCAGCAGCCCGAGGACAGGGGTAGATACGCAGTATTTT.

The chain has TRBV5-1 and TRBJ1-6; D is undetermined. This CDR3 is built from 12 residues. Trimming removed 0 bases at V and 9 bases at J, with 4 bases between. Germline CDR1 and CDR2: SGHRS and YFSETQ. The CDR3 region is CASSLDGSPLHF. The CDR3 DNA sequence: TGCGCCAGCAGCTTGGATGGTTCACCCCTCCACTTT.

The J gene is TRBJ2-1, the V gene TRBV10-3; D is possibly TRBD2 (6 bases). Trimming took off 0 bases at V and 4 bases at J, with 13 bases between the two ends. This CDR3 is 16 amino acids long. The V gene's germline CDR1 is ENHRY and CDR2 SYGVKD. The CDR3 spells CAISESGGTGYNEQFF. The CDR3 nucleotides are TGTGCCATCAGTGAGTCTGGCGGGACTGGGTACAATGAGCAGTTCTTC.

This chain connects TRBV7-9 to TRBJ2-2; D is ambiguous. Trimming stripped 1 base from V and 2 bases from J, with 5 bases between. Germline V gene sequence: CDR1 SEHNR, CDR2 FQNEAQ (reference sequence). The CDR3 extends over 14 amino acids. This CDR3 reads CASSLGRNTGELFF. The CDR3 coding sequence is TGTGCCAGCAGCTTAGGGCGTAACACCGGGGAGCTGTTTTTT.